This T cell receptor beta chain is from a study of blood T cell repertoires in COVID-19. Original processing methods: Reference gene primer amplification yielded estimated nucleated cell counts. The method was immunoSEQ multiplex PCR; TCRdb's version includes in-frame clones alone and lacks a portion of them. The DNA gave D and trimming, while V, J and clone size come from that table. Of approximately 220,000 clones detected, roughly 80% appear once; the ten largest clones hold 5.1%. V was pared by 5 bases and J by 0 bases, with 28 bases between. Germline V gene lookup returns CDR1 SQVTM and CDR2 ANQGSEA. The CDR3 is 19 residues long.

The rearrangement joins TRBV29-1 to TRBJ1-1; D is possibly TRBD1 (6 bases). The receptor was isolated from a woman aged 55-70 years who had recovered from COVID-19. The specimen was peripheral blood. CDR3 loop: CSVLFRKGGGPELNTEAFF. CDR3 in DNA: TGCAGCGTTCTATTTCGCAAAGGCGGGGGCCCCGAACTGAACACTGAAGCTTTCTTT.